One and the same sample provided the 2 T cell receptor beta chains below, sequenced in a study of blood T cell repertoires in COVID-19. Clones were sequenced by immunoSEQ multiplex PCR, and TCRdb holds only the in-frame ones, with some missing. The sample lists around 300,000 clones, 75% to 95% occurring once. The sample consisted of PBMCs or T cells enriched from blood (not recorded which). The receptors here all came from a woman in her 30s who had recovered from COVID-19.

The V gene is TRBV12-2, the J gene TRBJ1-1. TRBV12-2 is reported as a pseudogene. The CDR3 totals 14 residues. The CDR3 coding sequence is TGTGCAAGTCGCTTACCGGCGGGGCAAACAGGAGCTTTCTTT. This encodes CASRLPAGQTGAFF.

In its sample, this clone was seen a few times. J is TRBJ2-7 and V is TRBV9; 9 positions agree with TRBD1. CDR1 and CDR2 from the germline V gene are SGDLS and YYNGEE. V shed 0 bases, J shed 6 bases, and the junction held 7 bases outside the gene matches. The CDR3 spans 15 residues. The CDR3, as DNA: TGTGCCAGCAGCGTAGGCGAGGACAGGGGCCTCGAGCAGTACTTC. Encoded protein: CASSVGEDRGLEQYF.